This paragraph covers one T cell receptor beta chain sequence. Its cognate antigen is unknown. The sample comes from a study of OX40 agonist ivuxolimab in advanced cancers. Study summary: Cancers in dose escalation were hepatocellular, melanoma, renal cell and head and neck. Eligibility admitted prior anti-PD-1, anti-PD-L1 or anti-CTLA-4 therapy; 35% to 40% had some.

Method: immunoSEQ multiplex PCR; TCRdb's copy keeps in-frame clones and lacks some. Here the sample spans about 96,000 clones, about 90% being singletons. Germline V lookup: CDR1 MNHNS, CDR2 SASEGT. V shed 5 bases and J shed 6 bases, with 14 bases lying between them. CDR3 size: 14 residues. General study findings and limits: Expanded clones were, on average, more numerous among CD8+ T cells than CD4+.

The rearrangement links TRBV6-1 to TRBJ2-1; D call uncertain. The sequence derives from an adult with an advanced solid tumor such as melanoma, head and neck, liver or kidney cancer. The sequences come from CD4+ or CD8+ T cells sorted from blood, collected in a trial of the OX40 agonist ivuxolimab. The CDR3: CASSPAPISNEQFF. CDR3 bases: TGTGCCAGCAGTCCCGCGCCCATTAGCAATGAGCAGTTCTTC.